This T cell receptor (beta chain) derives from a study of blood T cell repertoires in COVID-19. Study as a whole: COVID-19 samples collected from the United States, Italy and Spain covered acute and convalescent phases. PBMCs, B-cell-depleted T cells, or T cells were the source of the cDNA or gDNA that made up the material.

The V gene's germline CDR1 is LNHDA and CDR2 SQIVND (reference sequence). This CDR3 contains 14 residues. V dropped 5 bases and J dropped 2; count of bases not matched to a gene: 5. Per the original data handling: Amplifying reference gene primers gave estimates of nucleated cell counts. TCRdb's copy holds only in-frame clones and misses some; the assay was immunoSEQ multiplex PCR. V, J and clone size reflect that table, while D and trimming were determined from the DNA. The repertoire holds around 170,000 clones, with roughly 90% as singletons. The chain carries TRBV19 and TRBJ2-5; 7 nucleotides agree with TRBD1. The sequenced sample consisted of peripheral blood. This clonotype originated in a man in his sixties with acute or convalescent COVID-19. CDR3 protein: CASSVWTGQETQYF. In DNA form, the CDR3 reads TGTGCCAGTAGTGTGTGGACAGGACAAGAGACCCAGTACTTC.